This is a list of T cell receptor beta chains from one sample in a study of identical twins. MiXCR, applied by TCRdb to the 5' RACE reads, yields one record per CDR3 protein. The sample holds more than 400,000 distinct CDR3 sequences, nearly 15% seen once. These data are also associated with another study on yellow fever vaccine responses in identical twins.

The specimen sequenced was CD4+ T cells sorted from blood. These receptors were obtained from a woman aged 18-30 years in good health. CDR3s include the opening cysteine and the closing phenylalanine or tryptophan. The order of the fields is CDR3 protein, CDR3 DNA, V gene, D gene, clone size, J gene. D genes are given only for firm matches. Some rows mark clone size as missing; the rest say once, few, many or name a class of expanded clone.

CDR3 protein: CASSRTWSPLHF
CDR3 DNA: TGTGCCAGCAGTCGTACATGGTCACCCCTCCACTTT
V gene: TRBV6-6
D gene: NA
clone size: NA
J gene: TRBJ1-6

CDR3 protein: CATTTGGRTEAFF
CDR3 DNA: TGTGCCACCACGACAGGGGGAAGGACTGAAGCTTTCTTT
V gene: TRBV3-1
D gene: TRBD1
clone size: few
J gene: TRBJ1-1

CDR3 protein: CASSQLGGSSYNEQFF
CDR3 DNA: TGTGCCAGCAGCCAGCTGGGCGGGAGCTCCTACAATGAGCAGTTCTTC
V gene: TRBV14
D gene: TRBD2
clone size: NA
J gene: TRBJ2-1

CDR3 protein: CASQDRGRSIYEQYF
CDR3 DNA: TGTGCCAGCCAGGACAGGGGGAGGTCGATCTACGAGCAGTACTTC
V gene: TRBV6-1
D gene: TRBD1
clone size: NA
J gene: TRBJ2-7

CDR3 protein: CAISMDRGNTEAFF
CDR3 DNA: TGTGCCATCAGCATGGACAGGGGTAACACTGAAGCTTTCTTT
V gene: TRBV10-3
D gene: TRBD1
clone size: few
J gene: TRBJ1-1

CDR3 protein: CASSRTGTGLFGANVLTF
CDR3 DNA: TGTGCCAGCAGCCGAACCGGGACAGGGCTTTTTGGGGCCAACGTCCTGACTTTC
V gene: TRBV14
D gene: TRBD1
clone size: few
J gene: TRBJ2-6

CDR3 protein: CASSSTPSGQGTYNEQFF
CDR3 DNA: TGCGCCAGCAGTTCTACCCCCTCAGGACAGGGGACCTACAATGAGCAGTTCTTC
V gene: TRBV5-1
D gene: TRBD1
clone size: few
J gene: TRBJ2-1

CDR3 protein: CASSRTSGADTQYF
CDR3 DNA: TGTGCCAGCAGTAGGACTAGCGGGGCAGATACGCAGTATTTT
V gene: TRBV2
D gene: TRBD2
clone size: NA
J gene: TRBJ2-3

CDR3 protein: CSARPEFAKNIQYF
CDR3 DNA: TGCAGTGCTAGGCCAGAGTTTGCCAAAAACATTCAGTACTTC
V gene: TRBV20-1
D gene: NA
clone size: NA
J gene: TRBJ2-4

CDR3 protein: CASSLGAGNYGYTF
CDR3 DNA: TGTGCCAGCAGTTTAGGGGCCGGTAACTATGGCTACACCTTC
V gene: TRBV12-3/TRBV12-4
D gene: NA
clone size: few
J gene: TRBJ1-2

CDR3 protein: CATSDFQGGSTDTQYF
CDR3 DNA: TGTGCCACCAGTGATTTCCAGGGCGGGAGTACAGATACGCAGTATTTT
V gene: TRBV24-1
D gene: TRBD2
clone size: NA
J gene: TRBJ2-3

CDR3 protein: CASSQGSGDFNNEQFF
CDR3 DNA: TGCGCCAGCAGCCAAGGCTCCGGGGACTTTAACAATGAGCAGTTCTTC
V gene: TRBV4-1
D gene: NA
clone size: NA
J gene: TRBJ2-1

CDR3 protein: CASKQMGGSYNEQFF
CDR3 DNA: TGTGCCAGCAAACAAATGGGGGGGTCCTACAATGAGCAGTTCTTC
V gene: TRBV14
D gene: TRBD2
clone size: NA
J gene: TRBJ2-1

CDR3 protein: CASSLVGDRGTGELFF
CDR3 DNA: TGTGCCAGCAGCTTAGTCGGGGACAGGGGCACCGGGGAGCTGTTTTTT
V gene: TRBV7-6
D gene: TRBD1
clone size: NA
J gene: TRBJ2-2

CDR3 protein: CATHSGGPQETQYF
CDR3 DNA: TGTGCCACTCATAGCGGGGGGCCCCAGGAGACCCAGTACTTC
V gene: TRBV24-1
D gene: TRBD2
clone size: few
J gene: TRBJ2-5

CDR3 protein: CASRTHRTSGGTGELFF
CDR3 DNA: TGTGCCAGCAGAACTCATAGGACTAGCGGGGGCACCGGGGAGCTGTTTTTT
V gene: TRBV6-1
D gene: TRBD2
clone size: few
J gene: TRBJ2-2

CDR3 protein: CASSYFGSGPHKGELFF
CDR3 DNA: TGTGCCAGCAGCTACTTCGGCTCCGGGCCTCATAAGGGGGAGCTGTTTTTT
V gene: TRBV7-9
D gene: NA
clone size: NA
J gene: TRBJ2-2

CDR3 protein: CSAISGSRTDTQYF
CDR3 DNA: TGCAGTGCCATTAGCGGGAGCCGCACAGATACGCAGTATTTT
V gene: TRBV20-1
D gene: TRBD2
clone size: NA
J gene: TRBJ2-3

CDR3 protein: CASSQGSALNTEAFF
CDR3 DNA: TGTGCCAGCAGCCAAGGGTCGGCCCTGAACACTGAAGCTTTCTTT
V gene: TRBV3-1
D gene: NA
clone size: NA
J gene: TRBJ1-1

CDR3 protein: CASSLGGGTLGTDTQYF
CDR3 DNA: TGTGCCAGCAGCCTCGGGGGGGGCACCCTGGGAACAGATACGCAGTATTTT
V gene: TRBV5-6
D gene: TRBD2
clone size: NA
J gene: TRBJ2-3

CDR3 protein: CASSAPGTSGANEQFF
CDR3 DNA: TGTGCCAGCAGCGCCCCCGGGACTAGCGGGGCAAATGAGCAGTTCTTC
V gene: TRBV9
D gene: TRBD2
clone size: few
J gene: TRBJ2-1

CDR3 protein: CAISEMSGSTNEQFF
CDR3 DNA: TGTGCCATCAGTGAAATGAGCGGGAGTACCAATGAGCAGTTCTTC
V gene: TRBV10-3
D gene: TRBD2
clone size: few
J gene: TRBJ2-1

CDR3 protein: CASPPEPGSGQETQYF
CDR3 DNA: TGTGCCAGCCCTCCGGAGCCGGGTAGCGGACAAGAGACCCAGTACTTC
V gene: TRBV28
D gene: NA
clone size: NA
J gene: TRBJ2-5

CDR3 protein: CASSTGLAGGDTGELFF
CDR3 DNA: TGTGCCAGTAGTACCGGACTAGCGGGGGGGGACACCGGGGAGCTGTTTTTT
V gene: TRBV19
D gene: TRBD2
clone size: few
J gene: TRBJ2-2

CDR3 protein: CASSSGGTGELFF
CDR3 DNA: TGTGCCAGCTCATCCGGGGGCACCGGGGAGCTGTTTTTT
V gene: TRBV5-1
D gene: NA
clone size: NA
J gene: TRBJ2-2

CDR3 protein: CASSLEGPTSGLTGELFF
CDR3 DNA: TGCGCCAGCAGCTTGGAGGGACCGACTAGCGGCCTGACCGGGGAGCTGTTTTTT
V gene: TRBV5-1
D gene: TRBD2
clone size: NA
J gene: TRBJ2-2

CDR3 protein: CSAEGLAGGKGQYF
CDR3 DNA: TGCAGTGCCGAGGGACTAGCGGGAGGAAAAGGGCAGTACTTC
V gene: TRBV20-1
D gene: TRBD2
clone size: few
J gene: TRBJ2-7